This T cell receptor beta chain was captured in a study of T-cell memory formation after mild COVID-19. Constant-segment primers were used for 5'RACE, and the resulting TCR alpha and TCR beta cDNA libraries carried sample barcodes and UMIs. TCRdb recomputed calls from the 5' RACE reads with MiXCR, one row per CDR3 protein. In the table there are around 300,000 distinct CDR3 sequences, roughly an eighth of which are singletons. Germline V gene sequence: CDR1 MNHNS, CDR2 SASEGT. V dropped 8 bases and J dropped 5; count of bases not matched to a gene: 3. The CDR3 extends over 15 amino acids. This clonotype came up a few times. What it binds is unknown. Study-level results: Clones which contracted sat mainly in CM and EM if CD4+, and in EMRA if CD8+. Pre-infection memory held some responding clones, suggesting pre-existing cross-reactive T cells responded. Contracting clones, day 15 to 85, had balanced CD4/CD8, and later expanders favored CD4+.

The TCR sequence derives from a man in his late teens or twenties who had mild COVID-19 (a few samples of this study predate the infection). Cell type and time point are not known. The sample consisted of PBMCs or a T cell subset sorted from them (not recorded which). V gene TRBV6-1 combines with J gene TRBJ2-1; TRBD2 matches at 16 bases. CDR3 residues: CASSGLAGGHNEQFF. The CDR3 DNA is TGTGCCAGCTCGGGACTAGCGGGGGGGCACAATGAGCAGTTCTTC.